What follows are 16 T cell receptor beta chains derived from one specimen sequenced in a study of blood T cell repertoires in COVID-19. Repertoires were generated with immunoSEQ multiplex PCR, while TCRdb's copy carries only in-frame clones and drops some. The table lists fewer than 150,000 clones, about 85% of them singletons, with 10% to 15% in the top ten. Sequenced input: peripheral blood. These receptors were collected from a human donor in a cohort sampled during active COVID-19.

V and J are TRBV6-6 and TRBJ2-1; D is possibly TRBD2 (5 bases). The V and J ends lost 10 bases and 7 bases respectively, with 20 bases between them. CDR3 length: 14 amino acids. Germline CDR1 reads MNHNY; CDR2 reads SVGAGI (reference sequence). CDR3 residues: CATLPGGGINEQFF. The CDR3 DNA sequence: TGTGCCACCCTACCGGGTGGAGGAATTAATGAGCAGTTCTTC.

The rearrangement uses TRBV7-2 and TRBJ2-1; D gene ambiguous. Trimming left V 2 bases short and J 4 bases short, with 6 bases between. This CDR3 has 13 amino acids. Germline assignment: CDR1 SGHTA and CDR2 FQGNSA. This CDR3 reads CASSLQLYNEQFF. The CDR3 coding sequence is TGTGCCAGCAGCTTACAACTTTACAATGAGCAGTTCTTC.

The gene calls are TRBV10-1 and TRBJ2-1, with TRBD2 matching over 14 bases. CDR1 is WNHNN, CDR2 SYGVQD, per germline (reference sequence). V dropped 7 bases and J dropped 2; count of bases not matched to a gene: 7. The CDR3 spans 17 residues. CDR3 loop: CASTRTSGGPTYNEQFF. The DNA of the CDR3 is TGCGCCAGCACCAGGACTAGCGGGGGGCCAACCTACAATGAGCAGTTCTTC.

This chain joins TRBV11-2 and TRBJ2-2, with 10 bases that match TRBD1. The CDR3 is made up of 17 amino acids. V was pared by 5 bases and J by 6 bases, with 12 bases of the junction left unmatched. Germline CDR1 and CDR2: SGHAT and FQNNGV. CDR3 DNA sequence: TGTGCCAGCAGCCGCATGGGACAGGGGTTCGAAGCCGGGGAGCTGTTTTTT. It yields the protein CASSRMGQGFEAGELFF.

The V gene is TRBV5-1, the J gene TRBJ2-1; 7 nucleotides agree with TRBD2. Germline trimming cut 5 bases from V and 8 bases from J; bases unmatched to any gene: 16. CDR3 length equals 16 residues. Per germline, CDR1 SGHRS and CDR2 YFSETQ. CDR3 residues: CASSFQQGGGIHEQFF. The CDR3 nucleotides are TGCGCCAGCAGTTTTCAGCAGGGCGGGGGAATCCATGAGCAGTTCTTC. The full variable domain, completed using reference TRBV5-1 and TRBJ2-1, is KAGVTQTPRYLIKTRGQQVTLSCSPISGHRSVSWYQQTPGQGLQFLFEYFSETQRNKGNFPGRFSGRQFSNSRSEMNVSTLELGDSALYLCASSFQQGGGIHEQFFGPGTRLTVL.

V usage is TRBV7-2 and J usage is TRBJ2-5; D may be TRBD1 (6 bases). The CDR3 is 15 amino acids. The V and J ends lost 3 bases and 1 base respectively, with 12 bases between them. Germline loops: CDR1 SGHTA, CDR2 FQGNSA. The CDR3 loop is CASSLWGQAQETQYF. The DNA of the CDR3 is TGTGCCAGCAGCTTGTGGGGGCAAGCCCAAGAGACCCAGTACTTC.

This chain joins TRBV12-3 or TRBV12-4 and TRBJ1-2; perhaps TRBD1 as D (6 bases). This CDR3 has 12 amino acids. Trimming took 5 bases from V and 4 from J, leaving 8 bases between them. The DNA for the CDR3 is TGTGCCAGCAGTCGGACAGTCTATGGCTACACCTTC. Translated: CASSRTVYGYTF.

The V and J genes are TRBV20-1 and TRBJ2-5; 12 bases match TRBD2. This CDR3 region has 16 residues. Looked up from germline, CDR1 is DFQATT and CDR2 is SNEGSKA (reference sequence). Trimming cost V 3 bases and J 2 bases; bases outside gene matches: 7. This CDR3 is CSASPGLAGSQETQYF. As DNA, the CDR3 is TGCAGTGCTAGTCCGGGACTAGCGGGTTCACAAGAGACCCAGTACTTC.

The CDR3 loop reads CASSYLGGVLETQYF. CDR3 coding DNA: TGTGCCAGCAGTTACTTGGGGGGGGTCCTTGAGACCCAGTACTTC. J is TRBJ2-5 and V is TRBV6-2 or TRBV6-3; TRBD2 aligns across 7 bases. Germline values: CDR1 MNHEY, CDR2 SVGEGT. V shed 1 base and J 5 bases; nucleotides not matched to a gene: 7. The CDR3 loop spans 15 amino acids.

This clone showed up many times. The chain employs TRBV9 and TRBJ2-7; D perhaps matches TRBD2 (5 bases). The CDR3 contains 15 residues. Germline lookup yields CDR1 SGDLS and CDR2 YYNGEE. Trimming left V 0 bases short and J 2 bases short, with 12 bases between. CDR3 sequence: CASSVDGGPTYEQYF. The DNA for the CDR3 is TGTGCCAGCAGCGTAGACGGCGGGCCGACCTACGAGCAGTACTTC.

The rearrangement links TRBV4-3 to TRBJ1-1; D unclear. Trimming removed 3 bases from V and 2 bases from J, with 13 bases in between. The CDR3 is made up of 15 amino acids. Germline V gene sequence: CDR1 LGHNA, CDR2 YSLEER. Here the CDR3 DNA reads TGCGCCAGCAGCCAGCGGGCTATCTTAAACACTGAAGCTTTCTTT. Translated, it gives CASSQRAILNTEAFF.

The chain joins TRBV10-1 to TRBJ2-5, with no clear D. The CDR3 covers 10 residues. Trimming removed 11 bases from V and 4 bases from J, with 8 bases in between. Germline loops: CDR1 WNHNN, CDR2 SYGVQD (reference sequence). This chain's CDR3 is CALELETQYF. The CDR3 coding sequence is TGCGCCTTGGAGCTAGAGACCCAGTACTTC.

The chain employs TRBV6-2 or TRBV6-3 and TRBJ2-1, with D possibly being TRBD2 (6 bases). CDR1 MNHEY and CDR2 SVGEGT come from the germline V gene. This CDR3 region has 13 residues. V shed 0 bases and J shed 9 bases, with 9 bases lying between them. The CDR3 sequence: CASSYSGGIEQFF. In nucleotides, the CDR3 is TGTGCCAGCAGTTACTCGGGAGGAATTGAGCAGTTCTTC.

The chain joins TRBV25-1 to TRBJ1-4; no definite D call. V shed 7 bases and J shed 0 bases, with 12 bases lying between them. This CDR3 is 15 amino acids long. CDR1 and CDR2 (germline): MGHDK, SYGVNS. Here the CDR3 reads CASTRHGATNEKLFF. For the CDR3, the DNA is TGTGCCAGCACTCGACACGGTGCAACTAATGAAAAACTGTTTTTT.

The rearrangement links TRBV5-6 to TRBJ2-5, with TRBD1 matching 9 bases. The J segment lost 5 bases and the V segment lost 0 bases, leaving 5 bases of the junction unmatched. CDR3 size: 15 residues. CDR1 and CDR2 (germline): SGHDT, YYEEEE. CDR3 nucleotides: TGTGCCAGCAGCTTGGCGGGGACAGGGAGGGAGACCCAGTACTTC. Translated, it gives CASSLAGTGRETQYF.

The chain is built from TRBV11-3 and TRBJ2-3, with D perhaps TRBD2 (5 bases). The V and J ends lost 5 bases and 0 bases respectively, with 9 bases between them. This CDR3 contains 14 residues. The germline V gene has CDR1 SGHNT and CDR2 YENEEA. The CDR3 bases are TGTGCCAGCAGCACGGGATCTAGCACAGATACGCAGTATTTT. Its translation: CASSTGSSTDTQYF.